This T cell receptor beta chain was profiled in a study of CD8 T cells in ankylosing spondylitis (dated by TCRdb to between 2016 and 2019). Turning to the overall study: The study profiled T cell receptor beta repertoires in healthy donors and ankylosing spondylitis patients to find disease-linked TCR variants. In total, the full study cohort was made up of approximately 99 healthy donors and approximately 24 ankylosing spondylitis patients. Peripheral blood was sampled, and synovial fluid was additionally collected from ankylosing spondylitis patients.

These reads were obtained on an Illumina HiSeq 2500. Quantitative 5'-RACE with molecular barcodes was used to prepare TCR beta libraries. The authors' pipeline ran thus. To identify disease-linked TCR variants, a new computational method was used, one built on a probabilistic model of VDJ rearrangement. TCRdb reworked the public reads: Q25 trimming with fastp, MiXCR clone assembly, productive beta chains retained. Records with the same CDR3 protein are collapsed into one entry carrying the most frequent genes and DNA. These V and J calls rely on TCRdb rather than the paper's analysis. This sample holds fewer than 500,000 distinct CDR3 sequences; around 26% were observed only once. The ten largest clones take up about 0.92% of the sample. CDR1 and CDR2, per the germline V gene, are SGHRS and YFSETQ. V lost 0 bases and J lost 8 bases; the stretch between them is 14 bases long. The CDR3 spans 15 residues, from the cysteine through the phenylalanine. The read is trimmed to its CDR3 DNA, 45 bases read in frame from base 1.

The table lists this clonotype with a few counts. What this receptor recognizes is not known. No base quality values were provided; no much bigger clone lies one nucleotide off. What the authors observed across the whole study: Some motif variants had previously been reported in the synovial fluid and blood of reactive arthritis patients, which suggests shared mechanisms of disease initiation. A CD8+ phenotype was shown by the disease-linked clones, which were found at relatively low frequencies in peripheral blood. A TCR beta motif made up of several highly homologous amino acid variants appeared to be characteristic of blood from ankylosing spondylitis patients. Significant enrichment of the disease-linked clones was reported in matched synovial fluid samples from ankylosing spondylitis patients.

The rearrangement combines TRBV5-1 with TRBJ1-4; no D gene call is confident. Sequencing was carried out using blood, either unsorted or a sorted T cell fraction (not recorded which). The clonotype comes from a male donor with ankylosing spondylitis. CDR3 region: CASSLVPRGDEKLFF. The bases are TGCGCCAGCAGCTTGGTGCCCAGAGGAGACGAAAAACTGTTTTTT.